A selection of T cell receptor beta chains follows, all from one sample in a study of blood T cells in healthy people across ages. In TCRdb, the 5' RACE reads were re-called with MiXCR into one record per CDR3 protein. Of about 1.6 million distinct CDR3 sequences in the sample, roughly 32% are singletons; the top ten hold about 11%. The sample consisted of blood. The receptor source for this set is a woman younger than 45 in good health. Both conserved end residues are part of each CDR3. A D gene is named only where the DNA matches it firmly. Size values are once, few and many counts, or a class for expanded clones, and some rows have none.

size	V	J	length	D	DNA	CDR3
.	TRBV27	TRBJ1-5	15	.	TGTGCCAGCAGTTTCCCCAGGGGATGCAATCAGCCCCAGCATTTT	CASSFPRGCNQPQHF
.	TRBV5-1	TRBJ2-2	14	TRBD2	TGCGCCAGCAGCTTGAGGGAGGGTCCCGGGGAGCTGTTTTTT	CASSLREGPGELFF
.	TRBV20-1	TRBJ1-5	14	.	TGCAGTGCTTCAGGACCGGAGGTGGATCAGCCCCAGCATTTT	CSASGPEVDQPQHF
few	TRBV6-1	TRBJ1-5	14	.	TGTGCCAGCAGTGAGGGCAGACGCAATCAGCCCCAGCATTTT	CASSEGRRNQPQHF
.	TRBV2	TRBJ2-5	14	.	TGTGCCAGCACGGAGACAGGCGCCCCCTCTCCGCAGTACTTC	CASTETGAPSPQYF
.	TRBV20-1	TRBJ1-2	10	.	TGCAGTGCTAGTGTAAGAGGGTACACCTTC	CSASVRGYTF
.	TRBV6-1	TRBJ1-5	12	.	TGTGCCAGCACCGAAGAGGGGGGTACCCAGCATTTT	CASTEEGGTQHF
.	TRBV20-1	TRBJ1-2	13	TRBD1	TGCAGTGCTAGCTTAGACAGGGGCTCTGACTACACCTTC	CSASLDRGSDYTF
.	TRBV6-1	TRBJ2-3	18	TRBD2	TGTGCCAGCAGTGAAGCCTCTGGGATTAGCGGGGCCTACGATACGCAGTATTTT	CASSEASGISGAYDTQYF
few	TRBV9	TRBJ1-1	14	.	TGTGCCAGCAGCGTAGCACAGGGCGGCACTGAAGCTTTCTTT	CASSVAQGGTEAFF
many	TRBV29-1	TRBJ2-5	17	.	TGCAGCGTTGAAGCCTACCCCGTGCGGGGGCCTCCGGAGACCCAGTACTTC	CSVEAYPVRGPPETQYF
.	TRBV20-1	TRBJ1-2	13	.	TGCAGTGCTATGGGCAGGGGTTTCTATGGCTACACCTTC	CSAMGRGFYGYTF
.	TRBV11-2	TRBJ2-5	16	TRBD2	TGTGCCAGCAGCTTAGGGACTAGCGGGAATCGGGAGACCCAGTACTTC	CASSLGTSGNRETQYF
few	TRBV15	TRBJ2-7	13	.	TGTGCCACCGGTGAGGGAGCAGGCTACGAGCAGTACTTC	CATGEGAGYEQYF
.	TRBV29-1	TRBJ1-2	13	.	TGCAGCGTTCCTGGCATAGCTAACTATGGCTACACCTTC	CSVPGIANYGYTF
few	TRBV20-1	TRBJ2-7	17	TRBD2	TGCAGTGCTAGAGATCCGGGACTAGCGGGAGTGTCCTACGAGCAGTACTTC	CSARDPGLAGVSYEQYF
.	TRBV15	TRBJ1-2	12	.	TGTGCCACCAGCCCCGACCGATATGGCTACACCTTC	CATSPDRYGYTF
.	TRBV4-1	TRBJ2-1	14	.	TGCGCCAGCAGCCAAGGATCCTCCAACAATGAGCAGTTCTTC	CASSQGSSNNEQFF
.	TRBV5-5	TRBJ2-1	14	.	TGTGCCAGCAGCTTGCTGCCGCAGTACGATGAGCAGTTCTTC	CASSLLPQYDEQFF
few	TRBV20-1	TRBJ2-7	15	TRBD2	TGCAGTGCTAGAGAGGGGACTAGCGAGTCCTACGAGCAGTACTTC	CSAREGTSESYEQYF
few	TRBV27	TRBJ2-7	12	TRBD1	TGTGCCAGCAGTCCGACAGGGTATGGGCAGTACTTC	CASSPTGYGQYF
few	TRBV4-1	TRBJ2-7	15	.	TGCGCCAGCAGCCAAGAGAGCGCAGGGGCGGGGGAGCAGTACTTC	CASSQESAGAGEQYF
many	TRBV27	TRBJ2-1	15	TRBD2	TGTGCCAGCAGTCACGGACTAGCCACCTACAATGAGCAGTTCTTC	CASSHGLATYNEQFF
.	TRBV5-1	TRBJ2-1	16	.	TGCGCCAGCAGCTTGGATGGGGGGGCCATCTACAATGAGCAGTTCTTC	CASSLDGGAIYNEQFF
.	TRBV6-2/TRBV6-3	TRBJ2-1	16	TRBD2	TGTACCAGCAGTTCTCTCAGAGAACTAGCGGGACTTGAGCAGTTCTTC	CTSSSLRELAGLEQFF
few	TRBV10-3	TRBJ2-1	13	.	TGTGCCATCAGTGAGTCTCAGGGAATTGAGCAGTTCTTC	CAISESQGIEQFF
few	TRBV18	TRBJ2-1	17	TRBD2	TGTGCCAGCTCTGGCGGGACTAGCGGGGGGGCTGGCAATGAGCAGTTCTTC	CASSGGTSGGAGNEQFF
.	TRBV7-9	TRBJ1-2	14	.	TGTGCCAGCAGCTTAGCGTTGATAAATTATGGCTACACCTTC	CASSLALINYGYTF
.	TRBV2	TRBJ2-2	13	.	TGTGCCAGCAGACAAGACGGACCCGGGGAGCTGTTTTTT	CASRQDGPGELFF
few	TRBV28	TRBJ2-7	13	.	TGTGCCAGCAGTTCCCACGGCTGGTACGAGCAGTACTTC	CASSSHGWYEQYF
.	TRBV5-6	TRBJ2-3	16	TRBD2	TGTGCCAGCAGCCTAACTAGCGGGAGTAGAACAGATACGCAGTATTTT	CASSLTSGSRTDTQYF
few	TRBV7-3	TRBJ2-1	16	.	TGTGCCAGCAGCTTAATCGCCGGGACGGCCCCAAAGGAGCAGTTCTTC	CASSLIAGTAPKEQFF
.	TRBV11-3	TRBJ2-5	13	TRBD1	TGTGCCAGTGGGGACAGGGCTGAGGAGACCCAGTACTTC	CASGDRAEETQYF
few	TRBV27	TRBJ1-1	15	.	TGTGCCAGCAGTCCCACAGGGTCGGTAAGCACTGAAGCTTTCTTT	CASSPTGSVSTEAFF
.	TRBV5-5	TRBJ1-2	14	.	TGTGCCAGCAGCCTAAACTGGGACGGATATGGCTACACCTTC	CASSLNWDGYGYTF
few	TRBV6-1	TRBJ2-1	11	.	TGTGCCGTGGGCGGGTGGGATGAGCAGTTCTTC	CAVGGWDEQFF
once	TRBV3-1	TRBJ2-5	16	TRBD2	TGTGCCAGCAGCCAAGGGCAGGGACTAGCGGAAGAGACCCAGTGCTTC	CASSQGQGLAEETQCF
.	TRBV20-1	TRBJ2-3	16	.	TGCAGTGCTTGGTCGGACCGACCTGTCAGCACAGATACGCAGTATTTT	CSAWSDRPVSTDTQYF
.	TRBV12-3/TRBV12-4	TRBJ1-3	14	.	TGTGCCAGCAGTTTACAGGGACCTGGAAACACCATATATTTT	CASSLQGPGNTIYF
many	TRBV27	TRBJ2-3	16	TRBD1	TGTGCCAGCAGTTTGCTCAGGGGGCGCAACACAGATACGCAGTATTTT	CASSLLRGRNTDTQYF
few	TRBV29-1	TRBJ2-1	14	TRBD2	TGCAGCGTTGGGGCCCTCGGGGGGGACAATGAGCAGTTCTTC	CSVGALGGDNEQFF
.	TRBV20-1	TRBJ1-2	13	.	TGCAGTGCTAGACTCCCAGCGGGGCATGGCTACACCTTC	CSARLPAGHGYTF
.	TRBV5-1	TRBJ1-2	13	.	TGCGCCAGCAGCTTGGAGGGTATTGATGGCTACACCTTC	CASSLEGIDGYTF
.	TRBV3-1	TRBJ2-4	20	.	TGTGCCAGCAGCCCGGTAGGACGGGACGGAGGCCTGGGGGCCAAAAACATTCAGTACTTC	CASSPVGRDGGLGAKNIQYF
.	TRBV6-5	TRBJ1-1	13	TRBD1	TGTGCCAGCAGTAAACAGGGGATTCCCGAAGCTTTCTTT	CASSKQGIPEAFF
.	TRBV10-3	TRBJ2-3	14	.	TGTGCCGTCAAGACACCAACTAGCACAGACACGCAGTATTTT	CAVKTPTSTDTQYF